This paragraph reports one TCR beta chain. Methods used by the authors: Estimated nucleated cell counts came from reference gene primer amplification. Assay used: immunoSEQ multiplex PCR; TCRdb lists only in-frame clones, some missing. V and J calls plus clone size are reproduced from that table; the DNA served to infer D and trimming. The table records about 250,000 clones, roughly 87% of them present only once. The sample comes from a study of blood T cell repertoires in COVID-19. About the research overall: Samples taken during acute and convalescent COVID-19 were collected in the United States, Italy and Spain.

Germline CDR1 is MRHNA and CDR2 is SNTAGT. Losses at the gene ends were 10 bases for V and 2 bases for J; bases not matched to a gene: 8. This CDR3 contains 14 residues. The sequenced sample was peripheral blood. The clonotype originates from a man between 18 and 35 years old with active or convalescent COVID-19. The chain joins TRBV6-4 to TRBJ1-1; 9 bases match TRBD1. CDR3 DNA sequence: TGTGCCAACCCGGGACAGGGACTAAACACTGAAGCTTTCTTT. It translates to CANPGQGLNTEAFF.